These T cell receptor beta chains were read from a single sample in a study of blood T cell repertoires in COVID-19. Only in-frame clones appear in the TCRdb table, and some are missing; sequencing was by immunoSEQ multiplex PCR. The table records over 95,000 clones, 60% to 85% of them present only once. The specimen sequenced was peripheral blood. All receptors derive from a woman aged 80 or older with active or convalescent COVID-19. Each CDR3 is given with its conserved first and last residue. D genes are given only for firm matches. Clone size is not always given. Where it is, it says once, few, many or a class for expanded clones.

clone_size | j_call | v_call | d_call | cdr3_nt | cdr3_aa
NA | TRBJ2-1 | TRBV7-9 | TRBD2 | TGTGCCAGCAGCCTCGGGACTAGCGACTACAATGAGCAGTTCTTC | CASSLGTSDYNEQFF
NA | TRBJ2-5 | TRBV5-1 | NA | TGCGCCAGCAGCTCGGGACTCCCGGGGCAAGAGACCCAGTACTTC | CASSSGLPGQETQYF
NA | TRBJ2-5 | TRBV9 | NA | TGTGCCAGCAGCGTAGCTGCGGGGCGAGGAGAGACCCAGTACTTC | CASSVAAGRGETQYF
NA | TRBJ2-2 | TRBV2 | NA | TGTGCCAGCAGTGGAGAACAGGTCTCGAACACCGGGGAGCTGTTTTTT | CASSGEQVSNTGELFF
NA | TRBJ2-1 | TRBV28 | NA | TGTGCCAGCAGTCCTAGAACATGGTTGAGGGCCAATGAGCAGTTCTTC | CASSPRTWLRANEQFF
NA | TRBJ1-1 | TRBV27 | NA | TGTGCCAGCAGTGTCTGGCTAGGGAACACTGAAGCTTTCTTT | CASSVWLGNTEAFF
NA | TRBJ2-7 | TRBV19 | TRBD1 | TGTGCCAGTAGTATAGAAGGGACAGGGCACGAGCAGTACTTC | CASSIEGTGHEQYF
NA | TRBJ1-1 | TRBV29-1 | NA | TGCAGCGTGATGAGGAACACTGAAGCTTTCTTT | CSVMRNTEAFF
NA | TRBJ1-1 | TRBV10-1 | TRBD1 | TGCGCCAGCAGTGGGACAGGGGATAACACTGAAGCTTTCTTT | CASSGTGDNTEAFF
NA | TRBJ1-2 | TRBV6-5 | NA | TGTGCCAGCAGTTCGACAGGACGACCTAACTATGGCTACACCTTC | CASSSTGRPNYGYTF
few | TRBJ2-1 | TRBV27 | TRBD2 | TGTGCCAGCAGTTCACCCCAGGGAGCGGGAGTTGTAAATGAGCAGTTCTTC | CASSSPQGAGVVNEQFF
NA | TRBJ1-5 | TRBV5-6 | TRBD1 | TGTGCCAGCAGCTTCTACAGGGGCCCGGGGCATCAGCCCCAGCATTTT | CASSFYRGPGHQPQHF
once | TRBJ1-1 | TRBV10-3 | TRBD1 | TGTGCCACCCAGAGACAGGGGGGAACTGAAGCTTTCTTT | CATQRQGGTEAFF
NA | TRBJ2-5 | TRBV5-1 | TRBD2 | TGCGCCAGCAGCCCTGGGACTAGCGGGAGCATGGAGACCCAGTACTTC | CASSPGTSGSMETQYF
NA | TRBJ2-5 | TRBV27 | NA | NA | CASSSGQGFSALETQYF
NA | TRBJ1-4 | TRBV10-3 | NA | TGTGCCATCAGTGAGTCGACTCGCGGCAATCATATGTTTTTT | CAISESTRGNHMFF
NA | TRBJ2-3 | TRBV18 | TRBD2 | TGTGCCAGCTCACTTCACGGGACTAGCGGGTCCACAGATACGCAGTATTTT | CASSLHGTSGSTDTQYF
once | TRBJ2-6 | TRBV27 | TRBD2 | TGTGCCAGCAGCCCCAGCGGGGGCCGATGGAGCTCTGGGGCCAACGTCCTGACTTTC | CASSPSGGRWSSGANVLTF
NA | TRBJ1-2 | TRBV6-6 | NA | TGTGCCAGCAGTCGCGAGGGTGGTGTCTATGGCTACACCTTC | CASSREGGVYGYTF
NA | TRBJ2-1 | TRBV7-3 | TRBD2 | TGTGCCAGCAGCTTAACGGAAGGGACTAAGCAGTTCTTC | CASSLTEGTKQFF
NA | TRBJ2-7 | TRBV5-4 | TRBD2 | TGTGCCAGCAGCTTGGGGGGGCTAGCGGGAGGGAGCTCCTACGAGCAGTACTTC | CASSLGGLAGGSSYEQYF
NA | TRBJ1-2 | TRBV2 | NA | TGTGCCAGCGGCCGGGTCCCTAACTATGGCTACACCTTC | CASGRVPNYGYTF
NA | TRBJ1-5 | TRBV19 | NA | TGTGCCAGTAGTACAGGTTTGTATAGCAATCAGCCCCAGCATTTT | CASSTGLYSNQPQHF
once | TRBJ2-5 | TRBV20-1 | NA | TGCAGTGCCCAGGGGGGAGAGACCCAGTACTTC | CSAQGGETQYF
NA | TRBJ2-3 | TRBV6-6 | TRBD2 | TGTGCCAGCAGTCGGACTAGCGGGAGGGCACGCACAGATACGCAGTATTTT | CASSRTSGRARTDTQYF
NA | TRBJ2-1 | TRBV19 | NA | TGTGCCAGTAGTATAGCGTTGGCAAAGGGAGGTGAGCAGTTCTTC | CASSIALAKGGEQFF
NA | TRBJ1-6 | TRBV25-1 | NA | TGTGCCAGCAGTGAATATGGCCAGATTAATTCACCCCTCCACTTT | CASSEYGQINSPLHF
NA | TRBJ1-1 | TRBV5-1 | NA | TGCGCCAGCAGCTCCGCGGGGGCACGGAACACTGAAGCTTTCTTT | CASSSAGARNTEAFF
few | TRBJ1-5 | TRBV4-3 | NA | TGCGCCAGCAGCCAAGATCGGGAGGGGCCCCAGCATTTT | CASSQDREGPQHF